This T cell receptor (beta chain) is drawn from a study of blood T cell repertoires in COVID-19. Study overall: The cDNA or gDNA used as material had been derived from T cells, B-cell-depleted T cells, or PBMCs.

Trimming took 1 base from V and 4 from J; bases not matched to a gene: 5. CDR1 is LNHDA, CDR2 SQIVND, per germline (reference sequence). This CDR3 contains 16 residues. This table comes from immunoSEQ multiplex PCR, and its TCRdb copy is limited to in-frame clones, with some not included. This table holds about 230,000 clones, 89% found once. The source is a woman in her twenties or thirties with acute COVID-19. The chain links TRBV19 to TRBJ2-5, with TRBD2 identical over 11 bases. Material: PBMCs or T cells enriched from blood (not recorded which). In DNA form, the CDR3 reads TGTGCCAGTAGTATAGGTAGCGGGGGGGCCGGAGAGACCCAGTACTTC. Translating gives CASSIGSGGAGETQYF. Full variable domain (missing parts from reference TRBV19 and TRBJ2-5): DGGITQSPKYLFRKEGQNVTLSCEQNLNHDAMYWYRQDPGQGLRLIYYSQIVNDFQKGDIAEGYSVSREKKESFPLTVTSAQKNPTAFYLCASSIGSGGAGETQYFGPGTRLLVL.